One sample yielded the 32 T cell receptor beta chains listed below, sequenced in a study of lymphopenia after photon versus proton radiotherapy. Sequenced by immunoSEQ multiplex PCR; TCRdb stores in-frame clones only, minus some. The sample includes 30,000 to 45,000 clones, approximately 90% of them seen just once. Sample: peripheral blood, taken from a patient treated with photon-based radiotherapy. The receptors originated from a man aged 60 to 75 with cholangiocarcinoma.

The chain links TRBV28 to TRBJ1-3; 7 nucleotides match TRBD1. Losses at the gene ends were 5 bases for V and 0 bases for J; bases not matched to a gene: 10. Germline assignment: CDR1 MDHEN and CDR2 SYDVKM. The CDR3 sequence is 17 residues long. CDR3 residues: CASSPGTDGPSGNTIYF. The DNA for the CDR3 is TGTGCCAGCAGTCCAGGGACAGACGGGCCCTCTGGAAACACCATATATTTT.

CDR3 residues: CATTGTMNTGELFF. In nucleotides, the CDR3 is TGCGCCACTACCGGGACAATGAACACCGGGGAGCTGTTTTTT. V gene TRBV10-2 combines with J gene TRBJ2-2, with TRBD1 as a possible D gene (6 bases). The CDR3 sequence is 14 residues long. V was shortened by 10 bases and J by 1 base, with 13 bases between the two germline ends. Germline CDR1 is WSHSY and CDR2 is SAAADI.

The CDR3: CASSPEDWRETQYF. The CDR3, as DNA: TGCGCCAGCAGCCCTGAGGACTGGAGAGAGACCCAGTACTTC. This sequence joins TRBV5-1 and TRBJ2-5, with a tentative D call TRBD2 (5 bases). V was cut by 4 bases and J by 4 bases, with 14 bases left in between. This CDR3 contains 14 residues. The germline V gene encodes CDR1 SGHRS and CDR2 YFSETQ.

This rearrangement joins TRBV10-1 to TRBJ2-1; 9 bases match TRBD1. This CDR3 has 14 residues. V dropped 6 bases and J dropped 7; count of bases not matched to a gene: 7. Germline V gene data show CDR1 as WNHNN and CDR2 as SYGVQD (reference sequence). Written as DNA, the CDR3 is TGCGCCAGCAGCCGACAGGGGGGTGGGAATGAGCAGTTCTTC. It specifies CASSRQGGGNEQFF.

The V call is TRBV28, the J call TRBJ2-6, with D uncertain. CDR3 size: 13 residues. Germline V CDR1 and CDR2: MDHEN, SYDVKM. Trimming took off 2 bases at V and 2 bases at J, with 1 base between the two ends. In DNA, the CDR3 is TGTGCCAGCAGTTTAGCTGGGGCCAACGTCCTGACTTTC. It specifies CASSLAGANVLTF.

V gene TRBV28 combines with J gene TRBJ1-3; no firm D call. This CDR3 contains 15 residues. Trimming cost V 2 bases and J 0 bases, with 8 bases left between them. From germline, CDR1 is MDHEN and CDR2 SYDVKM. The CDR3 sequence is CASSLRQISGNTIYF. CDR3 bases: TGTGCCAGCAGTTTACGTCAGATCTCTGGAAACACCATATATTTT.

CDR3 residues: CASSLGVPQPQHF. For the CDR3, the DNA is TGTGCCAGCAGCTTAGGGGTTCCGCAGCCCCAGCATTTT. The V gene is TRBV7-2, the J gene TRBJ1-5; the D is unclear. The CDR3 has 13 amino acids. Germline CDR1 SGHTA, CDR2 FQGNSA. V lost 1 base, J lost 7 bases, and 8 bases lay in between.

The chain employs TRBV9 and TRBJ2-7; 7 bases are a match to TRBD2. This CDR3 is built from 15 residues. CDR1 SGDLS and CDR2 YYNGEE come from the germline V gene. J gave up 3 bases and V 4 bases, and 10 bases lay outside the gene matches. CDR3 in DNA: TGTGCCAGCAGCCCCTCGGCTAGCGGAGACTACGAGCAGTACTTC. Its translation is CASSPSASGDYEQYF.

This clone was counted only a few times. V gene TRBV7-9 combines with J gene TRBJ1-4, with 8 bases that match TRBD1. The CDR3 has 14 amino acids. The V and J ends lost 5 bases and 7 bases, in that order; junction bases with no gene match: 6. The germline CDR1 and CDR2 sequences are SEHNR and FQNEAQ (reference sequence). The CDR3 is CASSTGTGGEKLFF. The CDR3, as DNA: TGTGCCAGCAGCACCGGGACAGGTGGTGAAAAACTGTTTTTT.

This clone was detected once. The J gene is TRBJ2-1, the V gene TRBV11-3; weak D call: TRBD1 (6 bases). Germline V gives CDR1 SGHNT, CDR2 YENEEA. The CDR3 is 14 residues long. With 5 bases removed from V and 8 bases from J, the gap between germline ends came to 16 bases. The CDR3 is CASSPVTGSDEQFF. For the CDR3, the DNA is TGTGCCAGCAGCCCCGTTACAGGGTCCGATGAGCAGTTCTTC.

In its sample, this clone was seen a few times. This chain connects TRBV6-5 to TRBJ1-2; 11 bases are shared with TRBD1. The CDR3 length is 13 residues. Looked up from germline, CDR1 is MNHEY and CDR2 is SVGAGI. Germline trimming cut 8 bases from V and 6 bases from J; bases unmatched to any gene: 5. In nucleotides, the CDR3 is TGTGCCAGCGGACAGGGGGCCTCCGATGGCTACACCTTC. As protein: CASGQGASDGYTF.

The V and J genes are TRBV5-1 and TRBJ2-7; D possibly corresponds to TRBD2 (6 bases). Germline loops: CDR1 SGHRS, CDR2 YFSETQ. Trimming pared 0 bases from V and 4 bases from J, leaving 11 bases between. CDR3 length equals 14 residues. CDR3 DNA: TGCGCCAGCAGCTTGGTTCAGGGAGGATACGAGCAGTACTTC. It specifies CASSLVQGGYEQYF.

This chain uses TRBV7-2 with TRBJ2-2, with D perhaps TRBD1 (6 bases). The germline V gene encodes CDR1 SGHTA and CDR2 FQGNSA. This CDR3 spans 15 amino acids. The V end was cut by 4 bases, the J end by 2 bases, with 11 bases between. CDR3 protein: CASSYRDINTGELFF. DNA of the CDR3: TGTGCCAGCAGCTACCGGGACATTAACACCGGGGAGCTGTTTTTT.

This sequence joins TRBV5-1 and TRBJ1-6, with D unresolved. Trimming took 0 bases from V and 7 from J, leaving 17 bases between them. CDR1 and CDR2 (germline): SGHRS, YFSETQ. This CDR3 is built from 17 residues. CDR3 nucleotide sequence: TGCGCCAGCAGCTTGGAATCCCCCACGGGTGTGAATTCACCCCTCCACTTT. It codes for CASSLESPTGVNSPLHF.

In DNA, the CDR3 is TGTGCCAGCAGCTTGGGGACGGTGGTTAATTCACCCCTCCACTTT. This gives the protein CASSLGTVVNSPLHF. The chain carries TRBV11-3 and TRBJ1-6; D possibly corresponds to TRBD1 (5 bases). Germline V gene lookup returns CDR1 SGHNT and CDR2 YENEEA. V lost 3 bases, J lost 6 bases, and 12 bases lay in between. This CDR3 spans 15 amino acids. The full variable domain, completed using reference TRBV11-3 and TRBJ1-6, is EAGVVQSPRYKIIEKKQPVAFWCNPISGHNTLYWYLQNLGQGPELLIRYENEEAVDDSQLPKDRFSAERLKGVDSTLKIQPAELGDSAVYLCASSLGTVVNSPLHFGNGTRLTVT.

This clone was recorded once. The V and J genes are TRBV5-4 and TRBJ2-6; D is uncertain. From germline, CDR1 is SGHNT and CDR2 YYREEE (reference sequence). There are 13 residues in the CDR3. The V and J ends lost 4 bases and 0 bases respectively, with 2 bases between them. In nucleotides, the CDR3 is TGTGCCAGCAGCATCTCTGGGGCCAACGTCCTGACTTTC. Its translation: CASSISGANVLTF.

The V gene is TRBV28, the J gene TRBJ2-5, with 14 bases lining up with TRBD2. J gave up 2 bases and V 2 bases, and 7 bases lay outside the gene matches. This CDR3 spans 18 amino acids. The germline V gene encodes CDR1 MDHEN and CDR2 SYDVKM. Here the CDR3 reads CASSLMGLAGDTQETQYF. As DNA, the CDR3 is TGTGCCAGCAGTTTAATGGGACTAGCGGGGGACACGCAAGAGACCCAGTACTTC.

This clone was detected only once. The chain couples TRBV5-1 to TRBJ1-4, with D unclear. The germline V gene has CDR1 SGHRS and CDR2 YFSETQ. The germline V and J ends were trimmed by 0 bases and 3 bases, with 6 bases remaining between them. This CDR3 contains 14 residues. The CDR3 sequence is CASSLEASNEKLFF. CDR3 sequence (DNA): TGCGCCAGCAGCTTGGAAGCCTCTAATGAAAAACTGTTTTTT.

The chain carries TRBV5-4 and TRBJ2-1; D is undetermined. Trimming took off 0 bases at V and 0 bases at J, with 7 bases between the two ends. CDR3 length: 15 amino acids. Germline values: CDR1 SGHNT, CDR2 YYREEE (reference sequence). CDR3 protein: CASSLGEPSYNEQFF. As DNA, the CDR3 is TGTGCCAGCAGCTTGGGCGAACCCTCCTACAATGAGCAGTTCTTC.

V gene TRBV18 combines with J gene TRBJ1-5; TRBD1 matches 7 bases. The germline V gene encodes CDR1 KGHSH and CDR2 LQKENI. After removal of 3 bases from V and 3 bases from J, the junction contained 2 bases not matched to a gene. The CDR3 extends over 14 amino acids. The CDR3 DNA is TGTGCCAGCTCACCGGGACAGATCAATCAGCCCCAGCATTTT. This encodes CASSPGQINQPQHF.

The rearrangement links TRBV7-2 to TRBJ1-4; 7 bases align to TRBD1. In germline, CDR1 is SGHTA, CDR2 FQGNSA. The V gene end was trimmed by 2 bases and the J gene end by 2 bases; junction bases not matched to a gene: 14. CDR3 length equals 19 residues. Here the CDR3 reads CASSLKGNRQGWTNEKLFF. The CDR3 coding sequence is TGTGCCAGCAGCTTAAAGGGGAATCGACAGGGCTGGACTAATGAAAAACTGTTTTTT.

This clone has a single count. V usage is TRBV7-2 and J usage is TRBJ2-1; 9 bases agree with TRBD2. The CDR3 loop spans 15 amino acids. V dropped 1 base and J dropped 5; count of bases not matched to a gene: 3. From germline, CDR1 is SGHTA and CDR2 FQGNSA. The CDR3 region is CASSLGSGGNNEQFF. The CDR3 coding sequence is TGTGCCAGCAGCTTAGGTAGCGGGGGAAACAATGAGCAGTTCTTC.

The chain uses TRBV28 and TRBJ1-5; 11 bases match TRBD1. Germline V gene data show CDR1 as MDHEN and CDR2 as SYDVKM. The CDR3 contains 15 residues. J lost 4 bases, V lost 6 bases, and 5 bases had no gene match. The CDR3 DNA is TGTGCCAGCAGCGGACAGGGGGCGAGGAATCAGCCCCAGCATTTT. Its protein product is CASSGQGARNQPQHF.

In DNA, the CDR3 is TGTGCCAGCAGCTTACGGGTCATGAACACTGAAGCTTTCTTT. This gives the protein CASSLRVMNTEAFF. V gene TRBV11-3 combines with J gene TRBJ1-1; no clear D gene. Trimming stripped 2 bases from V and 0 bases from J, with 7 bases between. The CDR3 spans 14 residues. Germline lookup yields CDR1 SGHNT and CDR2 YENEEA.

This clone appeared a single time. The chain is built from TRBV10-3 and TRBJ2-2; D is uncertain. The CDR3 runs to 13 residues. The V end lost 1 base, the J end lost 4 bases, and 4 bases lay between the germline ends. CDR1 and CDR2 from the germline V gene are ENHRY and SYGVKD. The CDR3: CAISEFGTGELFF. The CDR3 region has the DNA TGTGCCATCAGTGAGTTCGGCACCGGGGAGCTGTTTTTT.

V usage is TRBV28 and J usage is TRBJ2-7; 8 bases line up with TRBD1. The CDR3 covers 13 residues. Germline V CDR1 and CDR2: MDHEN, SYDVKM. Trimming took 6 bases from V and 3 from J; bases not matched to a gene: 4. The CDR3 nucleotides are TGTGCCAGCAGGGCGGGACAGGACTACGAGCAGTACTTC. Translation: CASRAGQDYEQYF.

The rearrangement joins TRBV6-5 to TRBJ2-7; D gene ambiguous. The CDR3 runs to 15 residues. Trimming shortened V by 4 bases and J by 5 bases, and 18 bases separated the two germline ends. Germline values: CDR1 MNHEY, CDR2 SVGAGI. The CDR3 nucleotides are TGTGCCAGCAGTTTACGACCGACGGGTTTCGACGAGCAGTACTTC. Residues: CASSLRPTGFDEQYF.

This clone was seen a handful of times. The V and J genes are TRBV2 and TRBJ1-5; D might be TRBD1 (6 bases). The CDR3 loop spans 14 amino acids. V was clipped by 2 bases and J by 4 bases, with 9 bases between them. Germline-derived CDR1 and CDR2 are SNHLY and FYNNEI. Here the CDR3 reads CASSEWGPNQPQHF. The CDR3 DNA reads as TGTGCCAGCAGTGAATGGGGGCCGAATCAGCCCCAGCATTTT.

This rearrangement joins TRBV5-1 to TRBJ2-5, with TRBD1 matching over 8 bases. J was trimmed by 4 bases and V by 3 bases; bases with no gene match: 8. Germline V gene sequence: CDR1 SGHRS, CDR2 YFSETQ. The CDR3 consists of 15 residues. The CDR3 DNA reads TGCGCCAGCAGCTCAGGACAGGGAGATTCAGAGACCCAGTACTTC. Translating gives CASSSGQGDSETQYF.

DNA for the CDR3: TGTGCCAGCAGCCAAGTGCGGCTAAGCTCCTATAATTCACCCCTCCACTTT. Translated, it gives CASSQVRLSSYNSPLHF. The gene calls are TRBV14 and TRBJ1-6; D not certain. Trimming took off 1 base at V and 0 bases at J, with 10 bases between the two ends. Germline V gives CDR1 SGHDN, CDR2 FVKESK. CDR3 size: 17 residues.

The chain couples TRBV19 to TRBJ2-5, with D possibly being TRBD1 or TRBD2 (5 bases each). The V and J ends lost 8 bases and 5 bases respectively, with 15 bases between them. The V gene's germline CDR1 is LNHDA and CDR2 SQIVND (reference sequence). The length of the CDR3 is 13 residues. The CDR3 coding sequence is TGTGCCAGTGTGACGGGGCCCCCGGAGACCCAGTACTTC. This gives the protein CASVTGPPETQYF.

This clone showed up just once. The V gene is TRBV28, the J gene TRBJ1-2; no definite D call. The CDR3 loop spans 12 amino acids. The germline V gene encodes CDR1 MDHEN and CDR2 SYDVKM. Trimming took 1 base from V and 5 from J, leaving 5 bases between them. In DNA, the CDR3 is TGTGCCAGCAGTTTATCCGGTTATGGCTACACCTTC. Residues: CASSLSGYGYTF.